Here is one TCR beta chain with its context. Using immunoSEQ multiplex PCR, the repertoire was profiled, and TCRdb retains in-frame clones only, with some absent. The sample comprises 240,000 or so clones, approximately 82% of which are singletons, and approximately 1.9% rests with the top ten. The sample comes from a study of blood T cell repertoires in COVID-19. The CDR3 has 15 amino acids. Germline V gene sequence: CDR1 SGHRS, CDR2 YFSETQ. V lost 0 bases to trimming and J lost 1 base; unmatched junction nucleotides: 3. This clonotype was obtained from a woman aged 80 or older with acute or convalescent COVID-19. The gene calls are TRBV5-1 and TRBJ2-7; 8 nucleotides line up with TRBD1. The sample taken for sequencing was peripheral blood. The CDR3 DNA reads TGCGCCAGCAGCTTGGAGGGACAGGCGTCCTACGAGCAGTACTTC. Protein product: CASSLEGQASYEQYF. The full variable domain, rest sourced from reference TRBV5-1 and TRBJ2-7, is KAGVTQTPRYLIKTRGQQVTLSCSPISGHRSVSWYQQTPGQGLQFLFEYFSETQRNKGNFPGRFSGRQFSNSRSEMNVSTLELGDSALYLCASSLEGQASYEQYFGPGTRLTVT.